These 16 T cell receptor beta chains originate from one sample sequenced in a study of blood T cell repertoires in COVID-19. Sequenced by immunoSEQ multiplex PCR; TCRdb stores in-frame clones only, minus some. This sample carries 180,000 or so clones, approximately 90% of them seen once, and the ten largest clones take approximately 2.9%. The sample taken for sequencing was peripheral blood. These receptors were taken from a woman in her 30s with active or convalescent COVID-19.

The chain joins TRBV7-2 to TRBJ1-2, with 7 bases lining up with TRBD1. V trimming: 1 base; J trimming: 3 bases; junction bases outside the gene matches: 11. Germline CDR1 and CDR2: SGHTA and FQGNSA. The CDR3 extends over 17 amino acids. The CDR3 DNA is TGTGCCAGCAGCTTAGATCACCCAGGGGGTGTTGACTATGGCTACACCTTC. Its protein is CASSLDHPGGVDYGYTF.

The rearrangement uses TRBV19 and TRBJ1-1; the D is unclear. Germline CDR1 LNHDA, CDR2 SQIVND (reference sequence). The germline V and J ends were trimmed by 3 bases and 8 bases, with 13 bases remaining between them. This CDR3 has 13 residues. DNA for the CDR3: TGTGCCAGTAGTATCTCCTTGGGCACCGAAGCTTTCTTT. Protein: CASSISLGTEAFF. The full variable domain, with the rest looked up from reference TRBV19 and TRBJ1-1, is DGGITQSPKYLFRKEGQNVTLSCEQNLNHDAMYWYRQDPGQGLRLIYYSQIVNDFQKGDIAEGYSVSREKKESFPLTVTSAQKNPTAFYLCASSISLGTEAFFGQGTRLTVV.

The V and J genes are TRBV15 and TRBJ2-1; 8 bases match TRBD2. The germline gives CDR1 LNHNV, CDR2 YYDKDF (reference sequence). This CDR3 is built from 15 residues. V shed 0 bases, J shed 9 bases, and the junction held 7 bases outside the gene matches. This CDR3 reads CATSREAGASREQFF. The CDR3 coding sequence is TGTGCCACCAGCAGAGAAGCGGGAGCATCCCGTGAGCAGTTCTTC.

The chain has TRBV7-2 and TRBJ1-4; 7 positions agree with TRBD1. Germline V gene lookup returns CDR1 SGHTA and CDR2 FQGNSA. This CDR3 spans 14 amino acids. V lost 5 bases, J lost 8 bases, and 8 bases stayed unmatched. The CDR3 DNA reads TGTGCCAGCAGCATCAGACAGGGTTGGGAAAAACTGTTTTTT. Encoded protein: CASSIRQGWEKLFF. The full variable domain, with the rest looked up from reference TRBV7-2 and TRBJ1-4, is GAGVSQSPSNKVTEKGKDVELRCDPISGHTALYWYRQSLGQGLEFLIYFQGNSAPDKSGLPSDRFSAERTGGSVSTLTIQRTQQEDSAVYLCASSIRQGWEKLFFGSGTQLSVL.

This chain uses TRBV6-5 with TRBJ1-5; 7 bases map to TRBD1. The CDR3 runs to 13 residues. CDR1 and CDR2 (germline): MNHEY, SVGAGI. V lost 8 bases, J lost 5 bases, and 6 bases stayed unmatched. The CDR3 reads CASGTASYQPQHF. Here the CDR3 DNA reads TGTGCCAGCGGGACAGCCTCTTATCAGCCCCAGCATTTT.

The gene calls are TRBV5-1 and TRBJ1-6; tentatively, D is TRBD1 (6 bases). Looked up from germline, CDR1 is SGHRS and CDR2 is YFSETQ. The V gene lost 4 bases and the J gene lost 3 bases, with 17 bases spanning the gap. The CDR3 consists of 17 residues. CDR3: CASSEDPRDNYNSPLHF. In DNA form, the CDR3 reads TGCGCCAGCAGCGAAGATCCCCGGGACAACTATAATTCACCCCTCCACTTT.

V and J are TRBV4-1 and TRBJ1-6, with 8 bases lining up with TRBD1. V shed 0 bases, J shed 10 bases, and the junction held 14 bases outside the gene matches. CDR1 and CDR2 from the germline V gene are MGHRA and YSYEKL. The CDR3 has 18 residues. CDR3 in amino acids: CASSQDGPRTGTVSPLHF. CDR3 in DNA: TGCGCCAGCAGCCAAGATGGACCCCGGACAGGGACAGTCTCACCCCTCCACTTT.

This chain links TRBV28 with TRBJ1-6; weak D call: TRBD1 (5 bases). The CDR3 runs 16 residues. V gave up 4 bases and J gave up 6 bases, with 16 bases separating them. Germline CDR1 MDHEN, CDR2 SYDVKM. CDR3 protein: CASSYPAPGGNSPLHF. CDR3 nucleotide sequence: TGTGCCAGCAGTTACCCGGCACCGGGGGGTAATTCACCCCTCCACTTT.

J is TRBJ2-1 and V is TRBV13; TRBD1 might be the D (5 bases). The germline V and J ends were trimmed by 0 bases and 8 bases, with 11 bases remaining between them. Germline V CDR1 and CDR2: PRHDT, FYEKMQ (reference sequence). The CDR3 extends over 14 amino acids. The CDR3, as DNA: TGTGCCAGCAGCTTAGGCCGTCAGGGCGATGAGCAGTTCTTC. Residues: CASSLGRQGDEQFF.

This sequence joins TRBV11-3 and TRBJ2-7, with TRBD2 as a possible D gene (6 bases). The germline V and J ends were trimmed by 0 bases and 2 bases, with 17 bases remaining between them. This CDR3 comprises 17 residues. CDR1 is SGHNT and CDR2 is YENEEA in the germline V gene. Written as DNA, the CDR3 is TGTGCCAGCAGCTTAGAAAAAGGCGGGGCCGCAACCTACGAGCAGTACTTC. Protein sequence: CASSLEKGGAATYEQYF.

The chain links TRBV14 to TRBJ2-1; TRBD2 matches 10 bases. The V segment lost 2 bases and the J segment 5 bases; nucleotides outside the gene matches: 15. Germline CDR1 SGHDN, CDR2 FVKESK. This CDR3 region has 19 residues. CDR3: CASSQYISPGLARHNEQFF. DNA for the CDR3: TGTGCCAGCAGCCAATACATCTCACCGGGACTAGCGCGGCACAATGAGCAGTTCTTC. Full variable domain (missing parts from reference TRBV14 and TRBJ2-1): EAGVTQFPSHSVIEKGQTVTLRCDPISGHDNLYWYRRVMGKEIKFLLHFVKESKQDESGMPNNRFLAERTGGTYSTLKVQPAELEDSGVYFCASSQYISPGLARHNEQFFGPGTRLTVL.

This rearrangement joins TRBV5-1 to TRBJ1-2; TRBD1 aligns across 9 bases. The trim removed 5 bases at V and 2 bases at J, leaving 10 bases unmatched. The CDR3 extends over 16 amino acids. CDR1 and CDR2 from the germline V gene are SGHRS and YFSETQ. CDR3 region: CASSQGQGTLNYGYTF. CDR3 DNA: TGCGCCAGCAGTCAAGGACAGGGGACCTTAAACTATGGCTACACCTTC.

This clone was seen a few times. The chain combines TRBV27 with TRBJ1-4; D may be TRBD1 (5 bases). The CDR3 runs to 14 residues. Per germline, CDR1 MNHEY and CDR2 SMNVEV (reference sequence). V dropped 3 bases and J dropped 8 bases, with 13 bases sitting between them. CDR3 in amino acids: CASSFGRATEKLFF. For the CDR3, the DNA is TGTGCCAGCAGTTTTGGCAGGGCGACGGAAAAACTGTTTTTT.

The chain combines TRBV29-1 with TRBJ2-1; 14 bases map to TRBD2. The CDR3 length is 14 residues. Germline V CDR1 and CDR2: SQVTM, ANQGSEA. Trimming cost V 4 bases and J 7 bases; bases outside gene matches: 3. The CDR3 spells CSVAGTSGSNEQFF. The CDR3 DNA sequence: TGCAGCGTTGCCGGGACTAGCGGGAGTAATGAGCAGTTCTTC.

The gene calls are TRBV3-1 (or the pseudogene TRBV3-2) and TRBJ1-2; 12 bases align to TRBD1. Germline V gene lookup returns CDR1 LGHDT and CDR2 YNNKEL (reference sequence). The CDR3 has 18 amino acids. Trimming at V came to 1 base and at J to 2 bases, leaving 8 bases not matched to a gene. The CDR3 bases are TGTGCCAGCAGCCAAGCCCCGGGACAGGGGGCGCCGAACTATGGCTACACCTTC. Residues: CASSQAPGQGAPNYGYTF.

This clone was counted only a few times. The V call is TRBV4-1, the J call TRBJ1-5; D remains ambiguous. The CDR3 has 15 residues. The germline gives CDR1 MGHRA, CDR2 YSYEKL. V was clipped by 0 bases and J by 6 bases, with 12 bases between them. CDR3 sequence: CASSQEEPSPQPQHF. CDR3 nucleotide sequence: TGCGCCAGCAGCCAAGAGGAGCCCTCACCTCAGCCCCAGCATTTT.